This is a list of T cell receptor beta chains from one sample in a study of OX40 agonist ivuxolimab in advanced cancers. Measured with immunoSEQ multiplex PCR; TCRdb has only the in-frame clones, and not every one. The sample has tens of thousands of clones, 85% to 90% seen once. Material: CD4+ or CD8+ T cells sorted from blood, obtained in a trial of the OX40 agonist ivuxolimab. These receptor sequences come from an adult with an advanced solid tumor such as melanoma, head and neck, liver or kidney cancer. CDR3s include the opening cysteine and the closing phenylalanine or tryptophan. The order of the fields is D gene, J gene, clone size, V gene, CDR3 protein, CDR3 DNA. D genes are given only for firm matches. Where a row states a size, it is once, few, many or the class of an expanded clone; other rows omit it.

D: TRBD2; J: TRBJ2-7; size: NA; V: TRBV13; CDR3: CASSFGRGAEQYF; DNA: TGTGCCAGCAGTTTCGGGAGGGGAGCCGAGCAGTACTTC
D: TRBD1; J: TRBJ1-1; size: NA; V: TRBV7-6; CDR3: CASSLSGTGALITEAFF; DNA: TGTGCCAGCAGCTTGTCCGGGACAGGGGCACTTATCACTGAAGCTTTCTTT
D: TRBD2; J: TRBJ2-7; size: NA; V: TRBV5-3; CDR3: CASSWGGSYEQYF; DNA: TGTGCCAGCTCCTGGGGGGGTTCCTACGAGCAGTACTTC
D: NA; J: TRBJ2-3; size: NA; V: TRBV19; CDR3: CASSIGSGTDTQYF; DNA: TGTGCCAGTAGTATAGGTAGCGGCACAGATACGCAGTATTTT
D: TRBD2; J: TRBJ2-7; size: NA; V: TRBV4-2; CDR3: CASSQRLAGYEQYF; DNA: TGTGCCAGCAGCCAGCGACTAGCGGGGTACGAGCAGTACTTC
D: NA; J: TRBJ2-7; size: NA; V: TRBV27; CDR3: CASSLTKTYEQYF; DNA: TGTGCCAGCAGTTTAACTAAGACCTACGAGCAGTACTTC
D: NA; J: TRBJ2-7; size: NA; V: TRBV9; CDR3: CASSVGFDYEQYF; DNA: TGTGCCAGCAGCGTAGGGTTCGACTACGAGCAGTACTTC
D: TRBD2; J: TRBJ2-5; size: NA; V: TRBV5-6; CDR3: CASSFSYRDYGQETQYF; DNA: TGTGCCAGCAGCTTTTCATACCGGGACTACGGACAAGAGACCCAGTACTTC
D: NA; J: TRBJ2-7; size: NA; V: TRBV11-2; CDR3: CASSFEVGSSYEQYF; DNA: TGTGCCAGCAGCTTTGAAGTCGGGAGCTCCTACGAGCAGTACTTC
D: TRBD1; J: TRBJ1-5; size: NA; V: TRBV28; CDR3: CAIQGGVSNQPQHF; DNA: TGTGCCATCCAGGGGGGGGTGAGCAATCAGCCCCAGCATTTT
D: TRBD1; J: TRBJ2-3; size: once; V: TRBV13; CDR3: CASSPPQGVRTQYF; DNA: TGTGCCAGCAGCCCCCCTCAGGGGGTCCGTACGCAGTATTTT
D: NA; J: TRBJ2-1; size: NA; V: TRBV7-9; CDR3: CASSLSWSEQFF; DNA: TGTGCCAGCAGCTTAAGTTGGAGCGAGCAGTTCTTC
D: TRBD1; J: TRBJ2-2; size: NA; V: TRBV29-1; CDR3: CSGKQGLPGELFF; DNA: TGCAGCGGTAAACAGGGGTTGCCCGGGGAGCTGTTTTTT
D: NA; J: TRBJ1-6; size: once; V: TRBV7-2; CDR3: CASSLGRDGVPDINSPLHF; DNA: TGTGCCAGCAGCTTAGGTCGGGACGGCGTCCCGGATATAAATTCACCCCTCCACTTT
D: NA; J: TRBJ2-5; size: NA; V: TRBV5-1; CDR3: CASRGAGDLETQYF; DNA: TGCGCCAGCAGGGGAGCAGGGGATTTGGAGACCCAGTACTTC
D: NA; J: TRBJ2-7; size: few; V: TRBV6-6; CDR3: CASSYAGATYEQYF; DNA: TGTGCCAGCAGTTACGCAGGGGCTACCTACGAGCAGTACTTC
D: NA; J: TRBJ2-2; size: NA; V: TRBV5-1; CDR3: CASSLESVTGELFF; DNA: TGCGCCAGCAGCTTGGAAAGTGTCACCGGGGAGCTGTTTTTT
D: NA; J: TRBJ1-1; size: NA; V: TRBV7-9; CDR3: CASSPRARGTEAFF; DNA: TGTGCCAGCAGCCCCAGGGCGCGGGGCACTGAAGCTTTCTTT
D: NA; J: TRBJ1-3; size: NA; V: TRBV7-6; CDR3: CASSKRVGNTIYF; DNA: TGTGCCAGCAGCAAGCGGGTTGGAAACACCATATATTTT
D: NA; J: TRBJ1-6; size: NA; V: TRBV7-6; CDR3: CASSSRLNSPLHF; DNA: TGTGCCAGCAGCTCTCGACTAAATTCACCCCTCCACTTT
D: NA; J: TRBJ1-1; size: NA; V: TRBV25-1; CDR3: CASSDGGLVGEAFF; DNA: TGTGCCAGCAGTGATGGGGGGCTCGTGGGGGAAGCTTTCTTT
D: TRBD1; J: TRBJ2-5; size: NA; V: TRBV6-1; CDR3: CASSEGSQGAGETQYF; DNA: TGTGCCAGCAGTGAAGGTAGTCAGGGGGCGGGGGAGACCCAGTACTTC
D: NA; J: TRBJ1-2; size: NA; V: TRBV5-6; CDR3: CASSLARVRWGYTF; DNA: TGTGCCAGCAGCTTGGCCAGGGTTCGTTGGGGCTACACCTTC
D: TRBD2; J: TRBJ2-1; size: NA; V: TRBV2; CDR3: CASSELLARLAVSYNEQFF; DNA: TGTGCCAGCAGTGAACTTTTAGCCCGACTAGCGGTTTCCTACAATGAGCAGTTCTTC
D: TRBD1; J: TRBJ1-4; size: NA; V: TRBV9; CDR3: CASSVNPQGANSYNEKLFF; DNA: TGTGCCAGCAGCGTAAACCCCCAGGGGGCGAATTCCTATAATGAAAAACTGTTTTTT
D: NA; J: TRBJ2-3; size: NA; V: TRBV4-2; CDR3: CASSHAPTPLMAASTDTQYF; DNA: TGTGCCAGCAGCCACGCCCCGACCCCCCTCATGGCGGCTAGCACAGATACGCAGTATTTT
D: TRBD1; J: TRBJ1-2; size: NA; V: TRBV11-2; CDR3: CASSPRDRGFSGYTF; DNA: TGTGCCAGCAGCCCCCGGGACAGGGGTTTTTCTGGCTACACCTTC
D: TRBD2; J: TRBJ2-3; size: NA; V: TRBV29-1; CDR3: CSVEFSGGTNPTDTQYF; DNA: TGCAGCGTTGAGTTCTCGGGGGGGACTAATCCCACAGATACGCAGTATTTT
D: NA; J: TRBJ2-1; size: NA; V: TRBV30; CDR3: CAWTLGDEQFF; DNA: TGTGCCTGGACCCTTGGGGATGAGCAGTTCTTC
D: NA; J: TRBJ2-7; size: NA; V: TRBV15; CDR3: CATSRLALANSYEQYF; DNA: TGTGCCACCAGCAGACTCGCTTTAGCGAACTCCTACGAGCAGTACTTC
D: NA; J: TRBJ2-1; size: NA; V: TRBV6-5; CDR3: CASSPDVYNEQFF; DNA: TGTGCCAGCAGTCCCGACGTATACAATGAGCAGTTCTTC
D: NA; J: TRBJ1-4; size: NA; V: TRBV28; CDR3: CASSLTARTGRDEKLFF; DNA: TGTGCCAGCAGCCTGACCGCCAGAACAGGGAGGGATGAAAAACTGTTTTTT
D: TRBD1; J: TRBJ1-5; size: NA; V: TRBV27; CDR3: CASSFGDRGDNQPQHF; DNA: TGTGCCAGCAGTTTCGGGGACAGGGGGGACAATCAGCCCCAGCATTTT
D: NA; J: TRBJ2-3; size: NA; V: TRBV16; CDR3: CASSQMSDTQYF; DNA: TGTGCCAGCAGCCAAATGTCAGATACGCAGTATTTT
D: NA; J: TRBJ1-1; size: NA; V: TRBV11-1; CDR3: CASSPPPPEAFF; DNA: TGTGCCAGCAGCCCCCCTCCACCTGAAGCTTTCTTT
D: TRBD2; J: TRBJ2-1; size: NA; V: TRBV5-4; CDR3: CASRVAGVDYNEQFF; DNA: TGTGCCAGCAGGGTAGCGGGAGTCGACTACAATGAGCAGTTCTTC
D: TRBD2; J: TRBJ2-1; size: NA; V: TRBV10-3; CDR3: CAISGRGAGGVWNNEQFF; DNA: TGTGCCATCAGTGGGAGAGGGGCGGGAGGGGTTTGGAACAATGAGCAGTTCTTC
D: NA; J: TRBJ2-1; size: NA; V: TRBV30; CDR3: CAWSSGGDYNEQFF; DNA: TGTGCCTGGAGTTCCGGCGGGGACTACAATGAGCAGTTCTTC
D: TRBD1; J: TRBJ2-5; size: NA; V: TRBV27; CDR3: CASSLVGDRPRETQYF; DNA: TGTGCCAGCAGTTTGGTCGGGGACAGGCCCCGGGAGACCCAGTACTTC
D: NA; J: TRBJ1-1; size: NA; V: TRBV28; CDR3: CATQSAGTEAFF; DNA: TGTGCCACCCAATCTGCAGGCACTGAAGCTTTCTTT
D: TRBD2; J: TRBJ2-7; size: NA; V: TRBV29-1; CDR3: CSVKASGSYEQYF; DNA: TGCAGCGTCAAAGCTAGCGGATCCTACGAGCAGTACTTC
D: TRBD1; J: TRBJ2-3; size: NA; V: TRBV5-1; CDR3: CASSLGTGGSDTQYF; DNA: TGCGCCAGCAGCTTAGGGACAGGGGGCTCAGATACGCAGTATTTT
D: NA; J: TRBJ1-3; size: NA; V: TRBV7-9; CDR3: CASSTSTESSGNTIYF; DNA: TGTGCCAGCAGCACCTCGACTGAATCCTCTGGAAACACCATATATTTT
D: NA; J: TRBJ1-3; size: NA; V: TRBV27; CDR3: CASSLDSSSGNTIYF; DNA: TGTGCCAGCAGTTTAGACAGCAGCTCTGGAAACACCATATATTTT
D: TRBD1; J: TRBJ1-2; size: NA; V: TRBV15; CDR3: CATSLHKQGKGYTF; DNA: TGTGCCACCAGCTTACATAAACAGGGGAAGGGCTACACCTTC
D: TRBD2; J: TRBJ2-1; size: NA; V: TRBV9; CDR3: CASSPSGMSYNEQFF; DNA: TGTGCCAGCAGCCCTAGCGGGATGTCCTACAATGAGCAGTTCTTC
D: TRBD2; J: TRBJ2-1; size: NA; V: TRBV2; CDR3: CASSERGSNEQFF; DNA: TGTGCCAGCAGTGAGCGGGGGAGCAATGAGCAGTTCTTC
D: NA; J: TRBJ2-3; size: NA; V: TRBV10-1; CDR3: CASSWTVLDTQYF; DNA: TGCGCCAGCAGCTGGACGGTGCTGGATACGCAGTATTTT
D: NA; J: TRBJ2-1; size: NA; V: TRBV2; CDR3: CASQGRYNEQFF; DNA: TGTGCCAGTCAAGGGAGATACAATGAGCAGTTCTTC
D: NA; J: TRBJ2-5; size: once; V: TRBV7-9; CDR3: CASSLRREETQYF; DNA: TGTGCCAGCAGCTTACGCAGGGAAGAGACCCAGTACTTC
D: NA; J: TRBJ1-1; size: NA; V: TRBV29-1; CDR3: CSVEVQSGEAFF; DNA: TGCAGCGTTGAAGTTCAGTCAGGGGAAGCTTTCTTT
D: NA; J: TRBJ2-1; size: once; V: TRBV7-3; CDR3: CASSPGTRHEQFF; DNA: TGTGCCAGCAGCCCCGGGACTCGCCATGAGCAGTTCTTC
D: TRBD2; J: TRBJ2-7; size: NA; V: TRBV7-9; CDR3: CASSPTSGGAIDYEQYF; DNA: TGTGCCAGCAGCCCTACTAGCGGGGGGGCCATTGACTACGAGCAGTACTTC
D: NA; J: TRBJ2-1; size: NA; V: TRBV9; CDR3: CASSVGEEPGQFF; DNA: TGTGCCAGCAGCGTAGGAGAGGAGCCTGGGCAGTTCTTC
D: NA; J: TRBJ1-4; size: NA; V: TRBV6-6; CDR3: CASSPDRSYEKLFF; DNA: TGTGCCAGCAGCCCCGACAGGAGCTACGAAAAACTGTTTTTT
D: TRBD1; J: TRBJ2-5; size: NA; V: TRBV7-9; CDR3: CASKGLASRGRETQYF; DNA: TGTGCCAGCAAAGGTCTGGCCTCAAGGGGGCGAGAGACCCAGTACTTC
D: NA; J: TRBJ1-1; size: once; V: TRBV7-3; CDR3: CASSLDPGNTEAFF; DNA: TGTGCCAGCAGCTTAGATCCGGGAAACACTGAAGCTTTCTTT
D: NA; J: TRBJ1-1; size: once; V: TRBV27; CDR3: CASRISGTWAQNTEAFF; DNA: TGTGCCAGCAGAATTAGTGGGACATGGGCTCAAAACACTGAAGCTTTCTTT
D: NA; J: TRBJ1-4; size: NA; V: TRBV28; CDR3: CASSLLPASEEKLFF; DNA: TGTGCCAGCAGTTTATTACCGGCCTCGGAGGAAAAACTGTTTTTT
D: NA; J: TRBJ2-4; size: NA; V: TRBV27; CDR3: CASSLGGLVKNIQYF; DNA: TGTGCCAGCAGTTTAGGGGGGCTGGTAAAAAACATTCAGTACTTC